This T cell receptor beta chain was documented in a study of T cell responses to AZD1222 COVID-19 vaccine. Study results and limitations: In the spike-specific TCR repertoire, nearly half reportedly target unmutated variant regions. Baseline serostatus was positive in only a handful of AZD1222 recipients. CD4 TCRs linked to vaccination spanned spike, dominating at 160-218 and 743-854.

Trimming cost V 0 bases and J 3 bases, with 13 bases left between them. Germline lookup yields CDR1 SGHNT and CDR2 YYREEE (reference sequence). This CDR3 is 15 amino acids long. The repertoire was sequenced with immunoSEQ multiplex PCR; TCRdb's copy has only in-frame clones and lacks some. The table has about 140,000 clones, about nine tenths seen once. Points on this clone: The antigen is not known.

This receptor was identified in an adult in good health. The chain joins TRBV5-4 to TRBJ2-7; D is possibly TRBD1 or TRBD2 (5 bases each). This specimen consisted of peripheral blood, obtained on day 0 of AZD1222 vaccination. Here the CDR3 reads CASSLAKPGGYEQYF. CDR3 nucleotides: TGTGCCAGCAGCTTGGCCAAACCTGGGGGCTACGAGCAGTACTTC.